This is a list of T cell receptor beta chains from one sample in a study of T cells in localized non-small cell lung cancer. Generated by immunoSEQ multiplex PCR, the TCRdb table keeps only in-frame clones and is missing some. This sample has fewer than 45,000 clones; around nine tenths occur once, and the top ten carry 2.6%. Sequencing was performed on peripheral blood, taken before any cancer treatment. Receptors were obtained from a female donor of 60 years or more with stage I squamous cell lung carcinoma. Each CDR3 is given with its conserved first and last residue. The D gene is left open where the match is weak. Not all rows give a size; the values are once, few, many and, for expanded clones, a class.

>TRBV15|.|TRBD1|TRBJ1-5
TGTGCCACCAGCAAGGACAGGGGCAATCAGCCCCAGCATTTT
CATSKDRGNQPQHF
>TRBV6-1|once|TRBD1|TRBJ1-2
TGTGCCAGCAGTAGCCGGACAGGGGTTAACTATGGCTACACCTTC
CASSSRTGVNYGYTF
>TRBV4-1|few|TRBD2|TRBJ2-7
TGCGCCAGCAGCCAAACTAGCGGGGCTTACGAGCAGTACTTC
CASSQTSGAYEQYF
>TRBV19|.|TRBD1|TRBJ1-5
TGTGCCAGTAGTATAGGACAGGGCGGCAATCAGCCCCAGCATTTT
CASSIGQGGNQPQHF
>TRBV4-3|.|.|TRBJ1-3
TGCGCCAGCAGCCTTTCCATCCTAGGAAACACCATATATTTT
CASSLSILGNTIYF
>TRBV18|.|.|TRBJ2-2
TGTGCCAGCTCACTTGACAGTAGGGGAACCGGGGAGCTGTTTTTT
CASSLDSRGTGELFF
>TRBV7-6|once|.|TRBJ2-7
TGTGCCAGCAGCTTAGTCGGGCGGGCGGTAGACGAGCAGTACTTC
CASSLVGRAVDEQYF
>TRBV9|.|.|TRBJ2-1
TGTGCCAGCAGCCCCCGGCGGGGAGACGGGACTGAGCAGTTCTTC
CASSPRRGDGTEQFF
>TRBV7-2|.|.|TRBJ1-6
TGTGCCAGCAGCTTAGGTCCGCAAAGTTCACCCCTCCACTTT
CASSLGPQSSPLHF
>TRBV7-2|.|.|TRBJ2-7
TGTGCCAGCAGCTTAGTGACAATAGAGCAGTACTTC
CASSLVTIEQYF
>TRBV30|.|.|TRBJ1-1
TGTGCCGTATGGAGGAACACTGAAGCTTTCTTT
CAVWRNTEAFF
>TRBV30|.|.|TRBJ1-5
TGTGCCTGGAGTTGGGCCGGAGGGAGCAATCAGCCCCAGCATTTT
CAWSWAGGSNQPQHF
>TRBV5-6|.|.|TRBJ1-3
TGTGCCAGCAGCTTCGACAGGACTCCTGGAAACACCATATATTTT
CASSFDRTPGNTIYF
>TRBV19|once|.|TRBJ2-1
TGTGCCAGTAGTATCTGGGGGACAACGGCTAGTGGTGAGCAGTTCTTC
CASSIWGTTASGEQFF
>TRBV7-2|few|.|TRBJ1-5
TGTGCCAGCAGCTTAATTAGAAAGGAGACTCAGCCCCAGCATTTT
CASSLIRKETQPQHF
>TRBV7-9|once|.|TRBJ1-1
TGTGCCAGCAGGAGCGGAGGCGGGAACACTGAAGCTTTCTTT
CASRSGGGNTEAFF
>TRBV13|.|.|TRBJ1-5
TGTGCCAGCAGCTTAGGGACAGGTCGCAATCAGCCCCAGCATTTT
CASSLGTGRNQPQHF
>TRBV7-3|.|TRBD2|TRBJ2-1
TGTGCCAGCAGCTCCCTAGCGGGAGTCAATGAGCAGTTCTTC
CASSSLAGVNEQFF
>TRBV19|.|.|TRBJ1-1
TGTGCCTCCACCCCGGGGGGGCGTGGAGGAAACACTGAAGCTTTCTTT
CASTPGGRGGNTEAFF
>TRBV6-7|.|TRBD1|TRBJ2-6
TGTGCCAGCAGTCGCCGACAGGGGTCCAACGTCCTGACTTTC
CASSRRQGSNVLTF
>TRBV30|.|.|TRBJ2-7
TGTGCCTGGAGTCGGGGTCTCGACTACGAGCAGTACTTC
CAWSRGLDYEQYF
>TRBV5-1|.|TRBD2|TRBJ2-1
TGCGCCAGCAGCTTGGATGCGGGAGGGGATGAGCAGTTCTTC
CASSLDAGGDEQFF
>TRBV2|.|.|TRBJ2-1
TGTGCCAGCAGGGTGGCTGGTTCCCTCAATGAGCAGTTCTTC
CASRVAGSLNEQFF
>TRBV19|.|.|TRBJ2-2
TGTGCCAGTAGTATGAGGGAGTGGGCCGGGGAGCTGTTTTTT
CASSMREWAGELFF
>TRBV7-2|.|TRBD2|TRBJ2-1
TGTGCCAGCAGCTTACTAGGGGCCGGACTAGCGGGGGCCCAGTTCTTC
CASSLLGAGLAGAQFF
>TRBV29-1|few|.|TRBJ1-1
TGCAGCGTTGTGGGACCGGGACAAGCGAACACTGAAGCTTTCTTT
CSVVGPGQANTEAFF